This TCR beta chain derives from a study of Ad26.COV2.S vaccination and SARS-CoV-2 variants. Libraries were prepared by immunoSEQ multiplex PCR; TCRdb keeps only in-frame clonotypes and omits some of them. The repertoire holds approximately 460,000 clones, 89% seen once, with approximately 1.7% in the top ten. This CDR3 is built from 16 residues. Losses at the gene ends were 3 bases for V and 4 bases for J; bases not matched to a gene: 3. The germline gives CDR1 LNHNV, CDR2 YYDKDF (reference sequence). Regarding treatment: about 20 received Ad26.COV2.S at low or high dose, single or two shots; 5 received placebo; per-sample allocation not given. On day 63 after the first injection, vaccine and placebo recipients gave samples. Boston provided a donor who was an adult aged 18-55 years.

The V gene is TRBV15, the J gene TRBJ2-1; 13 bases map to TRBD2. This TCR came from a person aged 18-60 years who received the Ad26.COV2.S COVID-19 vaccine or a placebo. The sequencing used peripheral blood, collected in a trial of Ad26.COV2.S vaccine versus placebo. Here the CDR3 reads CATSRGLAGLYNEQFF. The CDR3 DNA follows: TGTGCCACCAGCAGGGGACTAGCGGGGTTATACAATGAGCAGTTCTTC.